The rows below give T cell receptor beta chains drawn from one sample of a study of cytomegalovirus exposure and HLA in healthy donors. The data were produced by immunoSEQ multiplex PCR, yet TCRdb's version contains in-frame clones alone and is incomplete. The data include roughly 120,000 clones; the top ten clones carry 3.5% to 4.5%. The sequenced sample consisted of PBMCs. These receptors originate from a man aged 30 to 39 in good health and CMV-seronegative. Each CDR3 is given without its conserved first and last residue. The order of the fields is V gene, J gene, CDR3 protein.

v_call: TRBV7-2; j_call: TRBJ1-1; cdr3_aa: ASIPFQGAGTEAF
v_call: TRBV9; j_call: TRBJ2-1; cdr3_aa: ASSAELAGYSGEQF
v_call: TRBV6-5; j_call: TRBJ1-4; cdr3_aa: ASSYSPQAPNEKLF
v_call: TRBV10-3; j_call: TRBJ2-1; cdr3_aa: ATRGSNEQF
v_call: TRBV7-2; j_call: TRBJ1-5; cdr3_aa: ASSLHTSNQPQH
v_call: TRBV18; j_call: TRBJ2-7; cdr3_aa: ASSPATGGTYEQY
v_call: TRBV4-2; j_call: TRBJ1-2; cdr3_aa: ASSQDQGIIDYT
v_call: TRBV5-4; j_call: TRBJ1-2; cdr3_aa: ASSGDGRGNGYT
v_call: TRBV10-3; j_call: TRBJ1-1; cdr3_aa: AIGGQMNTEAF
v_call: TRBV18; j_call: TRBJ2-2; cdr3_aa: ASSPRTGGAPGELF
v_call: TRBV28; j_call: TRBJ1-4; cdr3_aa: ASRPTGGNEKLF
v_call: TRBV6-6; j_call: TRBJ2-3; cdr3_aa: ASSYAGQLWDTQY
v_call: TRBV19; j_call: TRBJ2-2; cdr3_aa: ASSSQGRTGELF
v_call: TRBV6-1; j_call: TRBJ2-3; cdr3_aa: ASCWDRAQDTQY
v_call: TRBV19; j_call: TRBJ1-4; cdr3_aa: ASSLGTRGREKLF
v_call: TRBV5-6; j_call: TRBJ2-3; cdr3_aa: ASSSQGGTVTDTQY
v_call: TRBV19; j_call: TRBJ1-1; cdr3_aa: ASATVLNTEAF
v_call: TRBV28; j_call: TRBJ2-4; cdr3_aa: ASSLGPGGGIQY
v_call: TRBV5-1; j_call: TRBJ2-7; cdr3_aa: ASSLSGLDLTYEQY
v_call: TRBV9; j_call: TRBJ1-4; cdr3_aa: ASSVASTNEKLF
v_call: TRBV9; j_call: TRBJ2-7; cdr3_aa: ASSARLAGGPYEQY
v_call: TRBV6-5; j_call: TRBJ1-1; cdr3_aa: ASSAQGVKAF
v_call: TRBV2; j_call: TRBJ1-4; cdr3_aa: ASSEAQEEMEEKLF
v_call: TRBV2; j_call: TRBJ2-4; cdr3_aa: ASSVEGILQY
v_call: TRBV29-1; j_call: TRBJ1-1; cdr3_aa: SVAPQGPGTEAF
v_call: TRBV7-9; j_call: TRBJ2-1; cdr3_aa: ASSQFTGNNEQF
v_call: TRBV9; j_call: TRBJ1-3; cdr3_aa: ASSTMASGNTIY
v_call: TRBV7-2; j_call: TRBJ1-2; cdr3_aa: ASSLLGADYGYT
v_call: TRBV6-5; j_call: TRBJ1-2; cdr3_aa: ASSYGGPNYGYT
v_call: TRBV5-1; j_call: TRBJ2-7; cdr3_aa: ASSTGGRPYEQY
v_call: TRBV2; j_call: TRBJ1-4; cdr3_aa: ASSEGRGQEKLF
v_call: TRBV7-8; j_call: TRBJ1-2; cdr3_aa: ASSLDRAFGYT
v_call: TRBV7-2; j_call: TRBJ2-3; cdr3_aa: ASSLGTSGDTQY
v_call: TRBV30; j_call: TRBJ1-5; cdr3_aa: AWNFGGSNQPQH
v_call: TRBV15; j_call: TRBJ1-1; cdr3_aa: ATRGLNTEAF
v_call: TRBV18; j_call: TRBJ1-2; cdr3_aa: ASSPSQRGRGSLNYGYT
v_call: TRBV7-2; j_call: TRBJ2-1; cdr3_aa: ASSSARRVTDEQF
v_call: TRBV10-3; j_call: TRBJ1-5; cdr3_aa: AISEEEVQPQH
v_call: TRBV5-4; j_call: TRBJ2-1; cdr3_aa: ASSPSGGLWDEQF
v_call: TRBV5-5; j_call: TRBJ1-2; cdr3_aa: ASSSGTGSHSFGYT
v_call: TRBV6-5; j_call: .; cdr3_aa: ASSYSSGQVTYEQY
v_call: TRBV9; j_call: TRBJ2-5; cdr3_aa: ASNSGTRGQETQY
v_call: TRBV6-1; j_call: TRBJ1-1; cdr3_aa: ASKYTLNTEAF
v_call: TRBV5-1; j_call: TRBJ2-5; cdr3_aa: ASSQDTGVETQY
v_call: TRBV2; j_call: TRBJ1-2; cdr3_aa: ASRQDRGVSGYT
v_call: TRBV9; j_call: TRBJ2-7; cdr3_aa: ASSPSKGGGDYEQY
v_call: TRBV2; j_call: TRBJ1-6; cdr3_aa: ASSDGSPLH
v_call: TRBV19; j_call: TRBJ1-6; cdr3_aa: ATWGGYNSPLH
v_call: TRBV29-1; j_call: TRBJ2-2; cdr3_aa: SVGNLNTGELF
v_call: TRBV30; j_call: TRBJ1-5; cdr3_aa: AWSVYEGSQPQH
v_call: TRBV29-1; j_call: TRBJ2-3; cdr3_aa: SVEPGEDTQY
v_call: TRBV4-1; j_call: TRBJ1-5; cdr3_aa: ASSQDLLFRDRGYQPQH
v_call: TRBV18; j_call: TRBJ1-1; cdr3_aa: ASSPPGPREGMNTEAF
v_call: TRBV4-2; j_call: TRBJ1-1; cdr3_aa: ASSQDVARRDTEAF
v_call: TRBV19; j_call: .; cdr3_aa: ASSISLAGGQPSYEQY
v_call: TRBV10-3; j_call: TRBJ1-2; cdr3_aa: AIRVEDYGYT
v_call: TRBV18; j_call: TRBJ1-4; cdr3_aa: ASSPPNFGQGGEKLF
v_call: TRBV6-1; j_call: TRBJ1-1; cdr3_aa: ASSARQGANTEAF
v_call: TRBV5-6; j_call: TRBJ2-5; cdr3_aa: ASSPHRVHQETQY
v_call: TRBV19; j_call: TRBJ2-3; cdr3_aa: ASSIELAGGADTQY